These 3 T cell receptor beta chains originate from one sample sequenced in a study of blood T cell repertoires in COVID-19. The table came from immunoSEQ multiplex PCR; TCRdb's copy has only in-frame clones and leaves some out. Of 200,000 to 250,000 clones listed, approximately 84% are singletons. Sequenced material: PBMCs or T cells enriched from blood (not recorded which). The source is a man between 60 and 75 years old who had recovered from COVID-19.

The V call is TRBV30, the J call TRBJ1-6, with D possibly being TRBD1 (5 bases). The germline V and J ends were trimmed by 2 bases and 7 bases, with 6 bases remaining between them. The CDR3 spans 12 residues. CDR1 is GTSNPN, CDR2 SVGIG, per germline (reference sequence). The CDR3 spells CAWSSGNSPLHF. As DNA, the CDR3 is TGTGCCTGGAGTTCAGGGAATTCACCCCTCCACTTT. The full variable domain, completed using reference TRBV30 and TRBJ1-6, is SQTIHQWPATLVQPVGSPLSLECTVEGTSNPNLYWYRQAAGRGLQLLFYSVGIGQISSEVPQNLSASRPQDRQFILSSKKLLLSDSGFYLCAWSSGNSPLHFGNGTRLTVT.

The V gene is TRBV6-5, the J gene TRBJ1-2, with 7 bases that match TRBD1. V was clipped by 6 bases and J by 8 bases; unmatched bases: 12. This CDR3 comprises 14 residues. Per germline, CDR1 MNHEY and CDR2 SVGAGI. The CDR3 DNA reads as TGTGCCAGCAGGGGGGACAGCCTTACGGGGGGCTACACCTTC. This codes for CASRGDSLTGGYTF.

The J gene is TRBJ1-4, the V gene TRBV15; D remains ambiguous. CDR3 size: 13 residues. Between the trimmed V and J ends, which lost 1 base and 9 bases, there was a span of 9 bases. Looked up from germline, CDR1 is LNHNV and CDR2 is YYDKDF (reference sequence). CDR3 loop: CATSRVAAKKLFF. The CDR3 DNA reads TGTGCCACCAGCAGAGTGGCGGCCAAAAAACTGTTTTTT.